Reported below is one T cell receptor (beta chain). These data come from a study of human T cells and chemical hapten exposure. Looking at the study overall: Among samples, TCR yields varied mainly because of small differences in pooled library volume.

The time point is: patch test 1, 2 weeks after DPC sensitization. The treatment: therapeutic diphenylcyclopropenone sensitization with weekly scalp DPC. From the RACE reads, TCRdb called clonotypes with MiXCR, one entry per CDR3 protein. The top ten clones hold approximately 2% of a sample with 95,000 to 100,000 distinct CDR3 sequences, 9.5% to 15% of them seen once. This receptor was obtained from a woman in her forties with alopecia areata. Some clones in this sample may be carry-over from other donors' samples. The sample was whole blood, taken in connection with sensitization to the hapten diphenylcyclopropenone (DPC).

In nucleotides, the CDR3 is TGTGCCAGCAGCCTGGGCGGGGTCTCATACAATGAGCAGTTCTTC. As protein: CASSLGGVSYNEQFF. The gene calls are TRBV11-2 and TRBJ2-1, with a tentative D call TRBD2 (6 bases). This CDR3 region has 15 residues. The V end was cut by 5 bases, the J end by 4 bases, with 15 bases between. The germline V gene encodes CDR1 SGHAT and CDR2 FQNNGV.